This T cell receptor (beta chain) was profiled in a study of T-cell reconstitution after alpha-beta-depleted transplantation in children. Note on this clonotype: Its antigen remains unknown.

Unique molecular identifiers featured in how the TCRbeta library was prepared. TCRdb re-called the PCR reads through MiXCR, storing one row per CDR3 protein. The sample shows some 600,000 distinct CDR3 sequences, 10% to 15% of them seen only once. General observations from the study: Some patients owed their high day-60 TCRbeta diversity to surviving recipient T cells and thymic progenitors. As was reported, about two months after transplant, alpha-beta T cells came from several hundred expanded graft clones. Among T cells one year after transplant, newly produced cells accounted for most counts and diversity.

Sequenced here: PBMCs, mostly from graft donor cells, sampled 360 days after TCRalphabeta/CD19-depleted stem cell transplant. The sequence was collected from a male patient between 10 and 17 years old who had a stem cell transplant for acute myeloid leukemia, so the T cells may come from the graft donor.

Here the CDR3 reads CASSDRTSGLYNEQFF. The CDR3, as DNA: TGTGCCAGCAGCGACCGGACTAGCGGACTATACAATGAGCAGTTCTTC. This chain links TRBV7-2 with TRBJ2-1; 10 bases line up with TRBD2. The CDR3 runs to 16 residues. Germline V gene sequence: CDR1 SGHTA, CDR2 FQGNSA. J gave up 4 bases and V 5 bases, and 8 bases lay outside the gene matches.